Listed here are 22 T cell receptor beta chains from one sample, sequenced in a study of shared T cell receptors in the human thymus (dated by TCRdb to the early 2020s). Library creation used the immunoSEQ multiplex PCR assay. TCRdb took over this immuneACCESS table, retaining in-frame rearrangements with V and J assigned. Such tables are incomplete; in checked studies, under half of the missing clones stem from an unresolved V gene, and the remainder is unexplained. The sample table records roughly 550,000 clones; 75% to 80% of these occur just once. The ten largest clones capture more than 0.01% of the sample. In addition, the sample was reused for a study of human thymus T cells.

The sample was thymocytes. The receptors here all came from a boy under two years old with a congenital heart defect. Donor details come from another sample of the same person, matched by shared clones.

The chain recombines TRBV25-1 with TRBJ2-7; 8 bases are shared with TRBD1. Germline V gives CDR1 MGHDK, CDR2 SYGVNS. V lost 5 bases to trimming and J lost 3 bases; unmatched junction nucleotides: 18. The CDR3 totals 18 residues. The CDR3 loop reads CASSITGTGGSDHYEQYF. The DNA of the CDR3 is TGTGCCAGCAGTATTACCGGGACAGGAGGGTCCGACCACTACGAGCAGTACTTC.

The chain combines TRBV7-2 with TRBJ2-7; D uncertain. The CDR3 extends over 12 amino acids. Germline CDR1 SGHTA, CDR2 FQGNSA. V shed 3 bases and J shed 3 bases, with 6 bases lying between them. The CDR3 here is CASSFGFYEQYF. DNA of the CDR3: TGTGCCAGCAGCTTCGGGTTCTACGAGCAGTACTTC.

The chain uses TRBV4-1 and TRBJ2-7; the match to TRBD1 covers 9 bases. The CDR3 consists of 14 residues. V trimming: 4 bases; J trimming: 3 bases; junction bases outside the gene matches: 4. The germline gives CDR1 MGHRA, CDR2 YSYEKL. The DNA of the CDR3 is TGCGCCAGCAGCCCAGGGACAGGGAACTACGAGCAGTACTTC. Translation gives CASSPGTGNYEQYF.

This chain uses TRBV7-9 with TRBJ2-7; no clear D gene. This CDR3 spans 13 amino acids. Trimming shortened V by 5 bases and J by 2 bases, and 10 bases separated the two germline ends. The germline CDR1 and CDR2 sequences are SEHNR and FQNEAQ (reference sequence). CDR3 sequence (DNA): TGTGCCAGCAGCCCTCAGGCTACCTACGAGCAGTACTTC. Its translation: CASSPQATYEQYF.

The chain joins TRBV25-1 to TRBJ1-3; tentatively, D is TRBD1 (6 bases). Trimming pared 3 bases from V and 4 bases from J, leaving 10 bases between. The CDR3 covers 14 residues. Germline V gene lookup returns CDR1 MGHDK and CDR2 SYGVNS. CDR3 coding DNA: TGTGCCAGCAGTGACAGGGGAGAAGGAAACACCATATATTTT. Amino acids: CASSDRGEGNTIYF.

CDR3 amino acids: CASSETAGRYEQYF. The CDR3 coding sequence is TGTGCCAGCAGTGAAACGGCGGGTCGATACGAGCAGTACTTC. The J gene is TRBJ2-7, the V gene TRBV6-4; perhaps TRBD2 as D (5 bases). Germline values: CDR1 MRHNA, CDR2 SNTAGT. This CDR3 comprises 14 residues. Trimming took 3 bases from V and 4 from J, leaving 13 bases between them.

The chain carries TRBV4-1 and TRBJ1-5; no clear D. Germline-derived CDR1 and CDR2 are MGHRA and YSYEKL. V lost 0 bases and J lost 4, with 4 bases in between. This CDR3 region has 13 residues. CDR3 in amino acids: CASSQDRNQPQHF. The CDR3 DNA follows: TGCGCCAGCAGCCAAGACAGGAATCAGCCCCAGCATTTT.

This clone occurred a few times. The CDR3 DNA reads TGTGCCAGTAGTATCGGTTGGCAGGGGGGAAACACCATATATTTT. The encoded protein is CASSIGWQGGNTIYF. The chain joins TRBV19 to TRBJ1-3; D may be TRBD1 (6 bases). The V and J ends lost 3 bases and 4 bases respectively, with 13 bases between them. Germline loops: CDR1 LNHDA, CDR2 SQIVND (reference sequence). The CDR3 runs to 15 residues. The full variable domain, completed using reference TRBV19 and TRBJ1-3, is DGGITQSPKYLFRKEGQNVTLSCEQNLNHDAMYWYRQDPGQGLRLIYYSQIVNDFQKGDIAEGYSVSREKKESFPLTVTSAQKNPTAFYLCASSIGWQGGNTIYFGEGSWLTVV.

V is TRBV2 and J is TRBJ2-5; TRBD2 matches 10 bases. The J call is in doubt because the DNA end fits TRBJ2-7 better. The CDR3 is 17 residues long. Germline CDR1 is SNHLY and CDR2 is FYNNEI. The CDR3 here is CASRGLAGDLFWDEQYF. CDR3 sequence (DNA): TGTGCCAGCAGGGGCCTAGCGGGAGATCTGTTTTGGGACGAGCAGTACTTC.

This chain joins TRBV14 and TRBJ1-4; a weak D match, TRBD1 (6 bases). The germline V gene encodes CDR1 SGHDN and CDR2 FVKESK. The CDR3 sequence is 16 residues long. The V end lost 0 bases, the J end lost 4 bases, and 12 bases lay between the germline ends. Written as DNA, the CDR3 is TGTGCCAGCAGCCAAGACCGGACAGACTTTAATGAAAAACTGTTTTTT. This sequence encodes CASSQDRTDFNEKLFF.

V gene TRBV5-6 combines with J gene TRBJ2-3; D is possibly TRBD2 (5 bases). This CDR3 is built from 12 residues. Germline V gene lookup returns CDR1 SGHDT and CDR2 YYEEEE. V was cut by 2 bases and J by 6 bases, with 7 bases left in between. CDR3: CASSLREDTQYF. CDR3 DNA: TGTGCCAGCAGCTTAAGGGAGGATACGCAGTATTTT.

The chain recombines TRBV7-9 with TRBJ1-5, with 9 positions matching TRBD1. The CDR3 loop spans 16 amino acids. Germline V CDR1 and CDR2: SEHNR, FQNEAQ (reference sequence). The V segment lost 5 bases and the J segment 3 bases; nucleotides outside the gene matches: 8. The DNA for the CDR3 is TGTGCCAGCAGCCCCGGACAGGGGACGAACAATCAGCCCCAGCATTTT. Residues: CASSPGQGTNNQPQHF.

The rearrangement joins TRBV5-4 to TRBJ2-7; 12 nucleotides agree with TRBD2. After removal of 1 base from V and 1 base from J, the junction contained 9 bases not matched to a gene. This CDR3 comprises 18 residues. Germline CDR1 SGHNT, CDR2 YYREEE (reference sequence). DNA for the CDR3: TGTGCCAGCAGCTTGAGACTAGCGGGAGACCCTCCATCCTACGAGCAGTACTTC. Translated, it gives CASSLRLAGDPPSYEQYF.

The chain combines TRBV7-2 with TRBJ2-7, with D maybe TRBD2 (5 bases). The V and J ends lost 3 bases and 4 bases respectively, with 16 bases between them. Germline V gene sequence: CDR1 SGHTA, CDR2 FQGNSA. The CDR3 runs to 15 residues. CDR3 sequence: CASSFTTRAWYEQYF. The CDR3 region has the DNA TGTGCCAGCAGCTTCACCACGCGGGCCTGGTACGAGCAGTACTTC.

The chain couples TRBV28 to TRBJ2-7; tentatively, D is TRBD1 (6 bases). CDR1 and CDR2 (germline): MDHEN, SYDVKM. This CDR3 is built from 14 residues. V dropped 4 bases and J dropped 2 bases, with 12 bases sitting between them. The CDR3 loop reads CASSCDRPTYEQYF. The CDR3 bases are TGTGCCAGCAGTTGCGACAGGCCCACCTACGAGCAGTACTTC.

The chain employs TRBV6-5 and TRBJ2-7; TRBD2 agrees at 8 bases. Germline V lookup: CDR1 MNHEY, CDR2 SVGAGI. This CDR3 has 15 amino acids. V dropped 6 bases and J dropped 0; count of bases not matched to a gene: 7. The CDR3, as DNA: TGTGCCAGCAGCCCCGGGGGGGGTAGCTCCTACGAGCAGTACTTC. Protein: CASSPGGGSSYEQYF.

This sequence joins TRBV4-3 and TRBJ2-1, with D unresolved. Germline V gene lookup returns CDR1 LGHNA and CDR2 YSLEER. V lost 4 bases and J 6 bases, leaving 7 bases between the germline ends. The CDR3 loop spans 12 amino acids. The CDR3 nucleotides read TGCGCCAGCAGCCTTCTAGGCAATGAGCAGTTCTTC. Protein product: CASSLLGNEQFF.

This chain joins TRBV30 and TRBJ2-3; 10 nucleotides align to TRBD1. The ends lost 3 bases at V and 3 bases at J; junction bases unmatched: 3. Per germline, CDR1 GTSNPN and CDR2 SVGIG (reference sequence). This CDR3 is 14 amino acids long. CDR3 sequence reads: CAWRGDRGTDTQYF. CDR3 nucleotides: TGTGCCTGGAGGGGGGACAGGGGAACAGATACGCAGTATTTT.

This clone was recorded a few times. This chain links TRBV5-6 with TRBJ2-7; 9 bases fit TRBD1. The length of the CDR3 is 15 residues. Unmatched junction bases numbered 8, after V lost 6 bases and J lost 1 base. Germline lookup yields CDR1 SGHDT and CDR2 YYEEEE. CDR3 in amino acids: CASNPWGTGSYEQYF. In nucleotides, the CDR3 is TGTGCCAGCAACCCCTGGGGGACAGGGTCCTACGAGCAGTACTTC.

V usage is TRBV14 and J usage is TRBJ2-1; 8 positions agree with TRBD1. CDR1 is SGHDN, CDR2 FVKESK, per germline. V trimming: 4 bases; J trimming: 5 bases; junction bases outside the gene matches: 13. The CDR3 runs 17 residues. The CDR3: CASSPSFDRGFDNEQFF. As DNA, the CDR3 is TGTGCCAGCAGCCCTTCTTTCGACAGGGGTTTCGACAATGAGCAGTTCTTC.

This chain's CDR3 is CASSADSKAQFF. CDR3 nucleotide sequence: TGTGCCAGCTCAGCGGACAGTAAGGCGCAGTTCTTC. The V and J genes are TRBV18 and TRBJ2-1, with D maybe TRBD1 (6 bases). The CDR3 extends over 12 amino acids. Germline CDR1 and CDR2: KGHSH and LQKENI. V was pared by 5 bases and J by 12 bases, with 14 bases between.

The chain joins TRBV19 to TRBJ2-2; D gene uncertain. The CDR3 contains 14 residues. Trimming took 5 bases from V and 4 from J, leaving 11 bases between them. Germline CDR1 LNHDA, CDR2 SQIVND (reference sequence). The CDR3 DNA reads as TGTGCCAGTAGTCACAGAAATAGCACCGGGGAGCTGTTTTTT. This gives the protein CASSHRNSTGELFF.